The 15 T cell receptor beta chains presented below share a single source sample, sequenced in a study of identical twins. Via MiXCR, TCRdb re-called the 5' RACE reads, giving one row per CDR3 protein. Of 1.5 million to 2 million distinct CDR3 sequences in the sample, roughly 35% were seen once. The sample consisted of cord blood. Receptor source: a newborn girl in good health.

V is TRBV3-1 and J is TRBJ2-6, with 7 bases lining up with TRBD2. Per the germline V gene, CDR1 is LGHDT and CDR2 is YNNKEL (reference sequence). This CDR3 has 17 residues. After removal of 4 bases from V and 2 bases from J, the junction contained 8 bases not matched to a gene. CDR3: CASSRETSVPGANVLTF. In nucleotides, the CDR3 is TGTGCCAGCAGCCGAGAAACTAGCGTGCCTGGGGCCAACGTCCTGACTTTC.

The V and J genes are TRBV12-3 or TRBV12-4 and TRBJ1-3; 7 positions agree with TRBD1. Trimming took 2 bases from V and 4 from J; bases not matched to a gene: 2. The CDR3 has 14 residues. The CDR3 here is CASSLSGQGNTIYF. DNA for the CDR3: TGTGCCAGCAGTTTATCGGGACAGGGAAACACCATATATTTT.

This clonotype was recorded a few times. This chain links TRBV24-1 with TRBJ1-4; D unclear. CDR3 length: 16 residues. The germline V gene encodes CDR1 KGHDR and CDR2 SFDVKD. Trimming removed 4 bases from V and 3 bases from J, with 14 bases in between. The DNA for the CDR3 is TGTGCCACCAGTGACTCCTCCACGGTTGCTAATGAAAAACTGTTTTTT. Its protein is CATSDSSTVANEKLFF.

J is TRBJ1-2 and V is TRBV28; D is possibly TRBD1 (6 bases). The V end was cut by 1 base, the J end by 4 bases, with 13 bases between. CDR1 MDHEN and CDR2 SYDVKM come from the germline V gene. This CDR3 has 15 amino acids. The CDR3 region has the DNA TGTGCCAGCAGTTTATTCCAGACAGGCTTCTATGGCTACACCTTC. This sequence encodes CASSLFQTGFYGYTF.

V is TRBV28 and J is TRBJ2-3, with 11 bases lining up with TRBD1. The length of the CDR3 is 16 residues. CDR1 is MDHEN and CDR2 is SYDVKM in the germline V gene. J gave up 5 bases and V 3 bases, and 7 bases lay outside the gene matches. The CDR3 bases are TGTGCCAGCAGTTTCTCCGGGACAGGGGGTAAAGATACGCAGTATTTT. It is translated as CASSFSGTGGKDTQYF. Filled out from reference TRBV28 and TRBJ2-3, the complete variable domain reads DVKVTQSSRYLVKRTGEKVFLECVQDMDHENMFWYRQDPGLGLRLIYFSYDVKMKEKGDIPEGYSVSREKKERFSLILESASTNQTSMYLCASSFSGTGGKDTQYFGPGTRLTVL.

This CDR3 reads CASSDDLIRTRFNQPQHF. The CDR3 nucleotides are TGTGCCAGCAGTGACGACCTTATACGGACGAGGTTCAATCAGCCCCAGCATTTT. The chain links TRBV6-1 to TRBJ1-5; D gene unclear. The germline V gene has CDR1 MNHNS and CDR2 SASEGT. This CDR3 spans 18 amino acids. V shed 3 bases and J shed 3 bases, with 21 bases lying between them.

This clonotype was counted only a few times. The J gene is TRBJ2-7, the V gene TRBV2; 10 bases are a match to TRBD1. V lost 9 bases, J lost 1 base, and 9 bases stayed unmatched. CDR1 SNHLY and CDR2 FYNNEI come from the germline V gene. This CDR3 is 15 amino acids long. As DNA, the CDR3 is TGTGCCAGATCTGACCGGGACAGGGGATCCTACGAGCAGTACTTC. Translated: CARSDRDRGSYEQYF.

This chain uses TRBV12-3 or TRBV12-4 with TRBJ2-3, with TRBD2 matching 7 bases. This CDR3 contains 15 residues. Germline trimming cut 1 base from V and 7 bases from J; bases unmatched to any gene: 8. The CDR3 protein is CASSLGASGLNTQYF. The CDR3 nucleotides are TGTGCCAGCAGTTTAGGTGCTAGCGGATTAAATACGCAGTATTTT.

This clonotype appeared a few times. This chain joins TRBV2 and TRBJ2-7, with TRBD1 matching 8 bases. The CDR3 totals 14 residues. V gave up 7 bases and J gave up 3 bases; unmatched junction bases: 8. Germline-derived CDR1 and CDR2 are SNHLY and FYNNEI. CDR3: CASISDRVVYEQYF. The CDR3 DNA reads as TGTGCCAGCATTTCGGACAGGGTCGTCTACGAGCAGTACTTC.

Notes on this clonotype: A read error may explain this, as a much larger clone is one base away. The rearrangement links TRBV9 to TRBJ2-7; a possible D gene is TRBD1 (7 bases). CDR3 length: 15 residues. Per the germline V gene, CDR1 is SGDLS and CDR2 is YYNGEE. CDR3 in amino acids: CTSSPTGDSMYEQYF. The CDR3 DNA reads TGTACCAGCAGCCCCACGGGGGACAGCATGTACGAGCAGTACTTC.

The CDR3 DNA reads TGTGCCAGCGGACCAGAGACAAACACCGGGGAGCTGTTTTTT. Residues: CASGPETNTGELFF. The chain is built from TRBV7-6 and TRBJ2-2; no clear D gene. The germline V gene has CDR1 SGHVS and CDR2 FNYEAQ. The CDR3 totals 14 residues. Trimming removed 8 bases at V and 2 bases at J, with 12 bases between.

With respect to this clonotype: One end of the junction is discordant with germline, which a read error may explain. V and J are TRBV5-5 and TRBJ2-5, with a tentative D call TRBD1 (6 bases). In germline, CDR1 is SGHKS, CDR2 YYEKEE (reference sequence). This CDR3 contains 14 residues. Here the CDR3 reads CASNLGALEETQYF. The CDR3 DNA reads TGTGCCAGCAACTTGGGGGCGTTGGAAGAGACCCAGTACTTC.

About this clonotype: The junction shows a germline mismatch at one end, possibly a read error. The rearrangement links TRBV20-1 to TRBJ2-3; no clear D gene. The CDR3 loop spans 14 amino acids. Looked up from germline, CDR1 is DFQATT and CDR2 is SNEGSKA (reference sequence). The CDR3 sequence: CSASAGRSTDTKYF. For the CDR3, the DNA is TGCAGTGCTAGTGCCGGCCGGAGCACAGATACGAAGTATTTT.

This clonotype was counted a few times. The chain recombines TRBV7-2 with TRBJ2-1, with 10 bases identical to TRBD2. This CDR3 contains 16 residues. Germline CDR1 SGHTA, CDR2 FQGNSA. Germline trimming cut 2 bases from V and 7 bases from J; bases unmatched to any gene: 8. Written as DNA, the CDR3 is TGTGCCAGCAGCTTATATGGAGCGGGAGGGTGGAATGAGCAGTTCTTC. Amino acids: CASSLYGAGGWNEQFF. Full variable domain (remainder filled in from reference TRBV7-2 and TRBJ2-1): GAGVSQSPSNKVTEKGKDVELRCDPISGHTALYWYRQSLGQGLEFLIYFQGNSAPDKSGLPSDRFSAERTGGSVSTLTIQRTQQEDSAVYLCASSLYGAGGWNEQFFGPGTRLTVL.

V usage is TRBV20-1 and J usage is TRBJ2-1; the match to TRBD2 covers 7 bases. The CDR3 has 14 residues. Germline trimming cut 5 bases from V and 2 bases from J; bases unmatched to any gene: 6. The germline V gene encodes CDR1 DFQATT and CDR2 SNEGSKA (reference sequence). The CDR3 DNA reads as TGCAGTGCTCTCAGCGGGGTCGCCTACAATGAGCAGTTCTTC. Its protein is CSALSGVAYNEQFF.